The next 25 T cell receptor beta chains were all read from a single sample in a study of blood T cell repertoires in COVID-19. The method was immunoSEQ multiplex PCR; TCRdb's version includes in-frame clones alone and lacks a portion of them. Of 60,000 to 90,000 clones listed, roughly 90% are singletons. The material sequenced was peripheral blood. The receptors were gathered from a woman of 80 years or more with acute or convalescent COVID-19.

This chain connects TRBV5-4 to TRBJ2-7; possible D gene TRBD2, 6 bases. Germline V gene sequence: CDR1 SGHNT, CDR2 YYREEE (reference sequence). This CDR3 is 13 amino acids long. Trimming removed 4 bases at V and 12 bases at J, with 20 bases between. CDR3 sequence (DNA): TGTGCCAGCAGCACACAAGGTGCGGGAACATTGTACTTC. Encoded protein: CASSTQGAGTLYF.

The chain has TRBV6-2 or TRBV6-3 and TRBJ1-2, with a weak D call TRBD1 (5 bases). V lost 6 bases and J lost 2, with 13 bases in between. Looked up from germline, CDR1 is MNHEY and CDR2 is SVGEGT. CDR3 length: 14 residues. The CDR3 coding sequence is TGTGCCAGCAGCCCACCGACAGCCAACTATGGCTACACCTTC. Translated, it gives CASSPPTANYGYTF.

The chain has TRBV4-2 and TRBJ2-2; D gene ambiguous. The CDR3 has 13 amino acids. The V gene's germline CDR1 is LGHNA and CDR2 YNFKEQ. V was clipped by 0 bases and J by 6 bases, with 5 bases between them. DNA of the CDR3: TGTGCCAGCAGCCAAGAACGGGCCGGGGAGCTGTTTTTT. Translating it yields CASSQERAGELFF.

The V gene is TRBV3-1 (or the pseudogene TRBV3-2), the J gene TRBJ1-1; perhaps TRBD1 as D (5 bases). CDR3 size: 13 residues. Looked up from germline, CDR1 is LGHDT and CDR2 is YNNKEL (reference sequence). V was pared by 4 bases and J by 10 bases, with 16 bases between. CDR3 bases: TGTGCCAGCAGCCCTCGAGGAGGGGAAGCAGCTTTCTTT. Protein: CASSPRGGEAAFF.

V usage is TRBV5-1 and J usage is TRBJ2-3, with TRBD2 matching 7 bases. With 4 bases clipped from V and 4 bases from J, the junction kept 12 bases outside the gene matches. The length of the CDR3 is 16 residues. Germline lookup yields CDR1 SGHRS and CDR2 YFSETQ. This CDR3 is CASSPGLRGSSDTQYF. CDR3 DNA sequence: TGCGCCAGCAGCCCGGGGTTGCGGGGGAGCTCAGATACGCAGTATTTT.

The chain has TRBV27 and TRBJ2-1; 11 nucleotides align to TRBD1. From germline, CDR1 is MNHEY and CDR2 SMNVEV (reference sequence). The CDR3 runs 16 residues. The V segment lost 6 bases and the J segment 3 bases; nucleotides outside the gene matches: 7. Written as DNA, the CDR3 is TGTGCCAGCAGCCGGACAGGGGGCTTTATCTACAATGAGCAGTTCTTC. Translation: CASSRTGGFIYNEQFF.

The V and J genes are TRBV20-1 and TRBJ2-7; D not resolved. There are 10 residues in the CDR3. V shed 6 bases and J shed 0 bases, with 3 bases lying between them. The germline gives CDR1 DFQATT, CDR2 SNEGSKA (reference sequence). The CDR3 loop is CSAYSYEQYF. CDR3 sequence (DNA): TGCAGTGCCTACTCCTACGAGCAGTACTTC.

This sequence joins TRBV7-2 and TRBJ2-3; 7 positions match TRBD2. The CDR3 spans 17 residues. Per germline, CDR1 SGHTA and CDR2 FQGNSA. J was trimmed by 1 base and V by 4 bases; bases with no gene match: 11. The CDR3 is CASSYLGGGLGTDTQYF. The CDR3 DNA follows: TGTGCCAGCAGCTACCTGGGCGGGGGTTTGGGCACAGATACGCAGTATTTT.

The chain combines TRBV6-5 with TRBJ2-7, with 12 bases lining up with TRBD2. The germline V gene encodes CDR1 MNHEY and CDR2 SVGAGI. This CDR3 has 14 residues. J lost 5 bases, V lost 8 bases, and 7 bases had no gene match. The CDR3 nucleotides read TGTGCCAGCCAACCTAGCGGGAGGGCTCACGAGCAGTACTTC. It translates to CASQPSGRAHEQYF.

This sequence joins TRBV2 and TRBJ2-7; 10 nucleotides line up with TRBD1. The V gene's germline CDR1 is SNHLY and CDR2 FYNNEI. CDR3 length equals 13 residues. V dropped 5 bases and J dropped 4; count of bases not matched to a gene: 2. CDR3 DNA: TGTGCCAGCAGTCAGGGACAGGGGTACGAGCAGTACTTC. It codes for CASSQGQGYEQYF. Full variable domain (outside the CDR3, taken from reference TRBV2 and TRBJ2-7): EPEVTQTPSHQVTQMGQEVILRCVPISNHLYFYWYRQILGQKVEFLVSFYNNEISEKSEIFDDQFSVERPDGSNFTLKIRSTKLEDSAMYFCASSQGQGYEQYFGPGTRLTVT.

The rearrangement joins TRBV19 to TRBJ1-1, with D hard to call. The CDR3 is 14 residues long. The V gene lost 0 bases and the J gene lost 4 bases, with 9 bases spanning the gap. The germline V gene encodes CDR1 LNHDA and CDR2 SQIVND (reference sequence). CDR3 coding DNA: TGTGCCAGTAGTATAGAACACATTCTCACTGAAGCTTTCTTT. Translating gives CASSIEHILTEAFF.

The CDR3, as DNA: TGTGCCAGCAGCTCTGGACAGAAGTCAACTAATGAAAAACTGTTTTTT. Protein product: CASSSGQKSTNEKLFF. The V and J genes are TRBV7-9 and TRBJ1-4, with D possibly TRBD1 on 6 matching bases. The CDR3 has 16 residues. V dropped 4 bases and J dropped 0 bases, with 12 bases sitting between them. The germline V gene encodes CDR1 SEHNR and CDR2 FQNEAQ (reference sequence).

The chain links TRBV9 to TRBJ2-2; TRBD2 matches at 9 bases. The CDR3 has 16 residues. The J segment lost 2 bases and the V segment lost 3 bases, leaving 5 bases of the junction unmatched. CDR1 SGDLS and CDR2 YYNGEE come from the germline V gene. CDR3 region: CASSAPGLANTGELFF. CDR3 bases: TGTGCCAGCAGCGCGCCGGGACTAGCCAACACCGGGGAGCTGTTTTTT.

The chain is built from TRBV29-1 and TRBJ2-7; 12 bases line up with TRBD2. CDR1 and CDR2 from the germline V gene are SQVTM and ANQGSEA. The CDR3 has 13 amino acids. V was clipped by 7 bases and J by 6 bases; unmatched bases: 7. DNA of the CDR3: TGCAGCGAGACTAGCGGGAGAAACGGCGAGCAGTACTTC. It specifies CSETSGRNGEQYF.

The chain carries TRBV27 and TRBJ2-7; 7 nucleotides agree with TRBD1. The CDR3 has 14 amino acids. With 6 bases clipped from V and 1 base from J, the junction kept 6 bases outside the gene matches. Germline V gene lookup returns CDR1 MNHEY and CDR2 SMNVEV (reference sequence). The CDR3, as DNA: TGTGCCAGCAGCTATAGACAGGGTTCCTACGAGCAGTACTTC. Translating gives CASSYRQGSYEQYF.

V is TRBV3-1 (or the pseudogene TRBV3-2) and J is TRBJ2-1; TRBD2 agrees at 10 bases. Germline V gives CDR1 LGHDT, CDR2 YNNKEL (reference sequence). This CDR3 is built from 17 residues. V shed 2 bases and J 5 bases; nucleotides not matched to a gene: 9. The DNA for the CDR3 is TGTGCCAGCAGCCAATTAGCTAGCGGGAGAGGAAACAATGAGCAGTTCTTC. Amino acids: CASSQLASGRGNNEQFF.

The J gene is TRBJ1-1, the V gene TRBV18, with 7 bases lining up with TRBD1. The CDR3 spans 14 residues. Losses at the gene ends were 3 bases for V and 5 bases for J; bases not matched to a gene: 6. Germline V lookup: CDR1 KGHSH, CDR2 LQKENI. The CDR3 reads CASSPRTGVTEAFF. The DNA of the CDR3 is TGTGCCAGCTCACCCCGCACAGGGGTGACTGAAGCTTTCTTT.

This clone was observed a single time. This chain connects TRBV29-1 to TRBJ2-5, with a weak D call TRBD1 (6 bases). Germline V lookup: CDR1 SQVTM, CDR2 ANQGSEA. This CDR3 spans 13 amino acids. V dropped 8 bases and J dropped 2 bases, with 15 bases sitting between them. Here the CDR3 reads CSWAQGSQETQYF. In DNA, the CDR3 is TGCAGCTGGGCGCAGGGGAGTCAAGAGACCCAGTACTTC.

This clone was seen a few times. J is TRBJ2-1 and V is TRBV10-3, with D perhaps matching TRBD1 (5 bases). The CDR3 is 13 residues long. V lost 8 bases to trimming and J lost 5 bases, with 13 bases between them. Germline V gives CDR1 ENHRY, CDR2 SYGVKD. This chain's CDR3 is CAISRPGHNEQFF. As DNA, the CDR3 is TGTGCCATCTCTCGGCCAGGGCACAATGAGCAGTTCTTC.

CDR3 sequence (DNA): TGTGCCAGCAGCCTCGGACAGGGCCTCTCAACTAATGAAAAACTGTTTTTT. Protein product: CASSLGQGLSTNEKLFF. This chain joins TRBV7-9 and TRBJ1-4, with TRBD1 identical over 8 bases. Germline assignment: CDR1 SEHNR and CDR2 FQNEAQ (reference sequence). This CDR3 contains 17 residues. The V gene end was trimmed by 5 bases and the J gene end by 0 bases; junction bases not matched to a gene: 8. Full variable domain (missing parts from reference TRBV7-9 and TRBJ1-4): DTGVSQNPRHKITKRGQNVTFRCDPISEHNRLYWYRQTLGQGPEFLTYFQNEAQLEKSRLLSDRFSAERPKGSFSTLEIQRTEQGDSAMYLCASSLGQGLSTNEKLFFGSGTQLSVL.

This chain uses TRBV28 with TRBJ2-5, with 9 bases that match TRBD2. The CDR3 runs 16 residues. Germline CDR1 and CDR2: MDHEN and SYDVKM. V lost 4 bases and J lost 2; bases outside the gene matches: 8. CDR3: CASSSLAGRGQETQYF. The DNA for the CDR3 is TGTGCCAGCAGTTCTCTAGCGGGGCGGGGGCAAGAGACCCAGTACTTC.

A few counts support this clone. The V and J genes are TRBV28 and TRBJ2-1; 7 positions match TRBD2. The CDR3 is 14 amino acids. Trimming removed 5 bases from V and 8 bases from J; junction bases left unmatched: 9. Germline loops: CDR1 MDHEN, CDR2 SYDVKM. The CDR3: CASSTRGSLDEQFF. CDR3 nucleotides: TGTGCCAGCAGTACCCGCGGGAGTTTAGATGAGCAGTTCTTC. Combining the CDR3 with reference TRBV28 and TRBJ2-1 gives the whole variable domain DVKVTQSSRYLVKRTGEKVFLECVQDMDHENMFWYRQDPGLGLRLIYFSYDVKMKEKGDIPEGYSVSREKKERFSLILESASTNQTSMYLCASSTRGSLDEQFFGPGTRLTVL.

This chain links TRBV7-6 with TRBJ1-6; a possible D gene is TRBD1 (6 bases). Trimming cost V 2 bases and J 6 bases, with 11 bases left between them. The germline gives CDR1 SGHVS, CDR2 FNYEAQ. The CDR3 sequence is 15 residues long. CDR3 DNA sequence: TGTGCCAGCAGCTTAAGCCTGGACAGTAATTCACCCCTCCACTTT. Its translation is CASSLSLDSNSPLHF. Full variable domain (outside the CDR3, taken from reference TRBV7-6 and TRBJ1-6): GAGVSQSPRYKVTKRGQDVALRCDPISGHVSLYWYRQALGQGPEFLTYFNYEAQQDKSGLPNDRFSAERPEGSISTLTIQRTEQRDSAMYRCASSLSLDSNSPLHFGNGTRLTVT.

The genes are TRBV21-1 and TRBJ1-4. TRBV21-1 constitutes a pseudogene. The CDR3 sequence is 10 residues long. The CDR3 bases are TGTGCCATCCGGAGTGAAAAACTGTTTTTT. Protein product: CAIRSEKLFF.

The genes are TRBV4-1 and TRBJ2-2; no clear D. Trimming shortened V by 1 base and J by 5 bases, and 8 bases separated the two germline ends. The germline CDR1 and CDR2 sequences are MGHRA and YSYEKL. The CDR3 runs 14 residues. CDR3 in amino acids: CASSQATETGELFF. As DNA, the CDR3 is TGCGCCAGCAGCCAAGCAACAGAGACCGGGGAGCTGTTTTTT.